This T cell receptor (beta chain) was captured in a study of breast tumors, draining lymph nodes, adjacent tissues. Overall study findings and caveats: Luminal-like breast cancer showed significantly higher tumor–nontumor repertoire similarity than basal-like. Most tumor T cells seemingly derive from lymph node, then expand in tumor. Compared with lymph nodes, tumors were less diverse; compared with nontumor tissue, more.

In TCRdb, the multiplex PCR reads were re-called with MiXCR into one record per CDR3 protein. The repertoire includes tens of thousands of distinct CDR3 sequences, roughly three quarters of them detected once, and 20% to 30% sits in the top ten. This clonotype is judged medium-sized. Its antigen is as yet unknown. Germline V lookup: CDR1 DFQATT, CDR2 SNEGSKA (reference sequence). V was pared by 2 bases and J by 7 bases, with 14 bases between. The CDR3 totals 13 residues. V gene TRBV20-1 combines with J gene TRBJ2-5; D might be TRBD1 or TRBD2, each matching 5 bases. Sample: tumor-adjacent breast tissue. This receptor was obtained from a female donor with breast cancer. Some clones in this sample may be carry-over from other donors' samples. The CDR3 DNA reads as TGCAGTGCTAGACCCGATTCTGGGGGGACCCAGTACTTC. It codes for CSARPDSGGTQYF.